The present T cell receptor beta chain was sequenced within a study of T cells after yellow fever vaccination. General study findings and limits: The study re-detected most primary-vaccination clones after the booster (roughly 95% CD4, just over 85% CD8). Overall, a small share of clonotypes was seen in both CD4 and CD8 compartments.

Germline trimming cut 5 bases from V and 4 bases from J; bases unmatched to any gene: 6. Germline V gene lookup returns CDR1 LGHNA and CDR2 YSLEER. The CDR3 consists of 15 residues. It was through 5'RACE template switching that TCR cDNA was made, with a universal primer site and UMIs added. TCRdb ran MiXCR on the 5' RACE reads and lists one entry per CDR3 protein. The profile shows about 350,000 distinct CDR3 sequences, 7% to 10% of them singletons. In its sample, this clonotype was seen a few times. Its cognate antigen is unknown. The gene calls are TRBV4-3 and TRBJ1-2; 11 bases align to TRBD1. This specimen consisted of PBMCs, obtained more than 40 days after the first yellow fever vaccination. The source of this sequence is a man aged 18 to 29 who received the YFV17D yellow fever vaccine. CDR3 loop: CASSTRDRGAYGYTF. The CDR3 nucleotides read TGCGCCAGCAGCACGCGGGACAGGGGGGCCTATGGCTACACCTTC.